The 10 T cell receptor beta chains below all came from one sample that was sequenced in a study of persistence of HIV-infected CD4 T cells. Lysates of CMV-infected fibroblasts at approximately 9.6 ug/mL stimulated these cells. CD40L/CD69 double-negative CD45RO-high memory CD4+ T cells were collected. The libraries were made with immunoSEQ version 4 in survey mode. Sequencing used immunoSEQ multiplex PCR; TCRdb keeps in-frame clones, though not all of them. The table lists 35,000 to 40,000 clones, approximately 80% of them singletons. No cognate antigen is known for these TCRs. Sequences were derived from CD4+ T cells sorted from PBMCs after roughly 18-hour stimulation, sampled from a patient who received antiretroviral therapy. The origin of the receptors is an adult man with HIV who was CMV-seropositive.

A single count supports this clone. This sequence joins TRBV9 and TRBJ2-3; 7 bases are a match to TRBD1. V was clipped by 3 bases and J by 1 base; unmatched bases: 8. The CDR3 extends over 16 amino acids. Germline V gene lookup returns CDR1 SGDLS and CDR2 YYNGEE. The CDR3 DNA sequence: TGTGCCAGCAGCGGGATGTACAGGGGCGGCACAGATACGCAGTATTTT. This translates into CASSGMYRGGTDTQYF. The full variable domain, its missing parts supplied by reference TRBV9 and TRBJ2-3, is DSGVTQTPKHLITATGQRVTLRCSPRSGDLSVYWYQQSLDQGLQFLIQYYNGEERAKGNILERFSAQQFPDLHSELNLSSLELGDSALYFCASSGMYRGGTDTQYFGPGTRLTVL.

The J gene is TRBJ2-1, the V gene TRBV2, with 10 bases identical to TRBD2. V was pared by 4 bases and J by 7 bases, with 10 bases of the junction left unmatched. The CDR3 extends over 16 amino acids. Germline assignment: CDR1 SNHLY and CDR2 FYNNEI. CDR3 bases: TGTGCCAGCAGTGCGGAAAGCGGGGGGGCGAGTAATGAGCAGTTCTTC. It codes for CASSAESGGASNEQFF.

The sample holds one count of this clone. The J gene is TRBJ2-3, the V gene TRBV2; no reliable D call. The length of the CDR3 is 13 residues. Germline V CDR1 and CDR2: SNHLY, FYNNEI. V was shortened by 6 bases and J by 2 bases, with 9 bases between the two germline ends. As DNA, the CDR3 is TGTGCCAGCAGCCCTCCCGCCACAGATACGCAGTATTTT. The encoded protein is CASSPPATDTQYF.

The genes are TRBV25-1 and TRBJ1-3; no reliable D call. The CDR3 runs 13 residues. V lost 4 bases, J lost 3 bases, and 7 bases lay in between. Germline loops: CDR1 MGHDK, CDR2 SYGVNS. DNA for the CDR3: TGTGCCAGCAGTGGAAGTTTTGGAAACACCATATATTTT. This translates into CASSGSFGNTIYF.

V usage is TRBV21-1 and J usage is TRBJ2-4; the tabulated D call, TRBD1, remains unverified against the DNA. TRBV21-1 is a known pseudogene. CDR3 size: 16 residues. The CDR3 loop is CASWEGGTSAKNIQYF. DNA of the CDR3: TGTGCCAGCTGGGAAGGGGGAACCTCGGCCAAAAACATTCAGTACTTC.

V gene TRBV6-5 combines with J gene TRBJ1-2; TRBD1 matches 8 bases. Germline CDR1 and CDR2: MNHEY and SVGAGI. This CDR3 is 14 amino acids long. The junction had 11 bases not matched to a gene; V was cut back by 6 bases and J by 8 bases. The CDR3 region is CASRSLGQGVGYTF. CDR3 DNA: TGTGCCAGCAGATCCCTCGGACAGGGCGTGGGCTACACCTTC.

A word on this clone: One end of the junction varies from germline; a read error may be responsible. The chain links TRBV6-1 to TRBJ1-3, with 7 bases identical to TRBD1. The germline V gene encodes CDR1 MNHNS and CDR2 SASEGT. CDR3 size: 15 residues. DNA of the CDR3: TGTGCCAGCCGTGAGGGGGCGCAGAGGAGAAACACCATATATTTT. Translating it yields CASREGAQRRNTIYF.

Points on this clone: At the DNA level, this CDR3 is encoded by other sequences in the same sample as well. The V call is TRBV2, the J call TRBJ2-1; perhaps D is TRBD1 or TRBD2 (6 bases each). The germline V gene has CDR1 SNHLY and CDR2 FYNNEI. V shed 3 bases and J shed 10 bases, with 16 bases lying between them. The CDR3 contains 14 residues. The chain's CDR3 is CASSDQGGWGEQFF. The CDR3, as DNA: TGTGCCAGCAGTGATCAAGGGGGGTGGGGGGAGCAGTTCTTC.

This clone was seen a single time. The CDR3 reads CASSIYNEQFF. Here the CDR3 DNA reads TGTGCCAGCAGTATCTACAATGAGCAGTTCTTC. The rearrangement links TRBV6-6 to TRBJ2-1; no clear D gene. The CDR3 length is 11 residues. The germline CDR1 and CDR2 sequences are MNHNY and SVGAGI (reference sequence). V was trimmed by 5 bases and J by 3 bases, leaving 2 bases between them.

Only one count was recorded for this clone. The rearrangement links TRBV28 to TRBJ1-1; 9 nucleotides agree with TRBD1. The V gene end was trimmed by 1 base and the J gene end by 1 base; junction bases not matched to a gene: 7. In germline, CDR1 is MDHEN, CDR2 SYDVKM. This CDR3 has 17 residues. For the CDR3, the DNA is TGTGCCAGCAGTTTATCGGGACAGGGAGTGGGGAACACTGAAGCTTTCTTT. It yields the protein CASSLSGQGVGNTEAFF.